What follows describes a single T cell receptor (beta chain). The CDR3 spans 16 residues. Germline V gene data show CDR1 as LNHDA and CDR2 as SQIVND (reference sequence). Trimming took 2 bases from V and 0 from J, leaving 11 bases between them. The entry originates in a study of T cell changes during pregnancy in multiple sclerosis. Sequenced by immunoSEQ multiplex PCR; TCRdb stores in-frame clones only, minus some. The sample has 55,000 to 70,000 clones; 92% are singletons. The sample in question was CD4+ T cells from peripheral blood mononuclear cells, obtained after pregnancy. The chain recombines TRBV19 with TRBJ2-1; D is possibly TRBD2 (5 bases). The source is a female donor with multiple sclerosis, enrolled in a pregnancy study. CDR3: CASSILDSSSYNEQFF. CDR3 in DNA: TGTGCCAGTAGTATATTGGACTCGAGCTCCTACAATGAGCAGTTCTTC.